Below, 30 T cell receptor beta chains from the same sample are listed, as sequenced in a study of blood T cell repertoires in COVID-19. Generated by immunoSEQ multiplex PCR, the TCRdb table keeps only in-frame clones and is missing some. The sample consists of about 190,000 clones, under 90% of them appearing once. Sequenced input: peripheral blood. The receptor source for this set is a man in his 60s with acute or convalescent COVID-19.

The CDR3 here is CASSPGGGKFQPQHF. CDR3 sequence (DNA): TGTGCCAGCTCACCGGGGGGGGGCAAATTCCAGCCCCAGCATTTT. The chain is built from TRBV18 and TRBJ1-5; D perhaps matches TRBD1 (6 bases). This CDR3 has 15 residues. Trimming removed 3 bases at V and 7 bases at J, with 16 bases between. Germline CDR1 is KGHSH and CDR2 is LQKENI.

This chain links TRBV6-5 with TRBJ2-5, with D possibly TRBD2 on 6 matching bases. Germline V gene sequence: CDR1 MNHEY, CDR2 SVGAGI. V lost 5 bases and J lost 2, with 15 bases in between. This CDR3 comprises 15 residues. CDR3 protein: CASSKHAGSQETQYF. CDR3 in DNA: TGTGCCAGCAGTAAACACGCGGGATCTCAAGAGACCCAGTACTTC.

The chain joins TRBV24-1 to TRBJ2-7; 10 bases map to TRBD2. The V gene's germline CDR1 is KGHDR and CDR2 SFDVKD. CDR3 length: 16 residues. V dropped 3 bases and J dropped 5; count of bases not matched to a gene: 9. CDR3 region: CATSDPTSGKDDEQYF. DNA of the CDR3: TGTGCCACCAGTGATCCCACTAGCGGGAAGGATGACGAGCAGTACTTC.

The rearrangement uses TRBV11-2 and TRBJ1-2; 7 bases line up with TRBD1. J gave up 4 bases and V 0 bases, and 20 bases lay outside the gene matches. This CDR3 comprises 20 residues. CDR1 is SGHAT, CDR2 FQNNGV, per germline. The CDR3 coding sequence is TGTGCCAGCAGCTTAGATTTGTTCGAGTATGTAGGGGGCCCCTCCTATGGCTACACCTTC. This encodes CASSLDLFEYVGGPSYGYTF. Looking up the rest from reference TRBV11-2 and TRBJ1-2 gives the full variable domain: EAGVAQSPRYKIIEKRQSVAFWCNPISGHATLYWYQQILGQGPKLLIQFQNNGVVDDSQLPKDRFSAERLKGVDSTLKIQPAKLEDSAVYLCASSLDLFEYVGGPSYGYTFGSGTRLTVV.

The chain is built from TRBV3-1 (or the pseudogene TRBV3-2) and TRBJ2-3; D gene unclear. The V gene's germline CDR1 is LGHDT and CDR2 YNNKEL (reference sequence). The ends were cut back, 1 base at V and 4 bases at J, with 6 bases in the middle. The CDR3 loop spans 13 amino acids. The CDR3 DNA reads as TGTGCCAGCAGCCAAGGTCATGCAGATACGCAGTATTTT. As protein: CASSQGHADTQYF.

The chain is built from TRBV29-1 and TRBJ1-2, with D perhaps matching TRBD1 (5 bases). V lost 8 bases and J lost 4, with 11 bases in between. This CDR3 region has 11 residues. Per the germline V gene, CDR1 is SQVTM and CDR2 is ANQGSEA. CDR3 sequence: CSTGHSYGYTF. The DNA for the CDR3 is TGCAGCACTGGACACAGCTATGGCTACACCTTC.

This clone was picked up many times. This sequence joins TRBV15 and TRBJ2-1; 10 positions match TRBD2. The V gene's germline CDR1 is LNHNV and CDR2 YYDKDF (reference sequence). Trimming took 4 bases from V and 3 from J; bases not matched to a gene: 3. This CDR3 contains 15 residues. CDR3 in DNA: TGTGCCACCAGCACCGGACTAGCGGACTACAATGAGCAGTTCTTC. It yields the protein CATSTGLADYNEQFF.

The CDR3 region is CASSLGSGMTYEQYF. CDR3 DNA: TGCGCCAGCAGCTTGGGTAGCGGGATGACCTACGAGCAGTACTTC. The chain links TRBV5-1 to TRBJ2-7, with 8 bases matching TRBD2. V dropped 0 bases and J dropped 2; count of bases not matched to a gene: 4. Germline CDR1 and CDR2: SGHRS and YFSETQ. This CDR3 is built from 15 residues. The full variable domain, completed using reference TRBV5-1 and TRBJ2-7, is KAGVTQTPRYLIKTRGQQVTLSCSPISGHRSVSWYQQTPGQGLQFLFEYFSETQRNKGNFPGRFSGRQFSNSRSEMNVSTLELGDSALYLCASSLGSGMTYEQYFGPGTRLTVT.

The rearrangement uses TRBV13 and TRBJ1-2; D is undetermined. Germline V gene data show CDR1 as PRHDT and CDR2 as FYEKMQ (reference sequence). CDR3 size: 15 residues. The V and J ends lost 4 bases and 3 bases respectively, with 15 bases between them. The CDR3, as DNA: TGTGCCAGCAGCTCCACTAGTCTGCCCCACTATGGCTACACCTTC. Translating gives CASSSTSLPHYGYTF.

The rearrangement links TRBV12-5 to TRBJ1-5; 8 nucleotides line up with TRBD1. The germline V gene has CDR1 LGHNT and CDR2 FRNRAP. The V and J ends lost 2 bases and 4 bases, in that order; junction bases with no gene match: 10. The CDR3 is made up of 17 amino acids. CDR3: CASGLQPGQDGNQPQHF. CDR3 coding DNA: TGTGCTAGTGGTTTGCAGCCGGGACAGGATGGGAATCAGCCCCAGCATTTT.

Turning to this clone: Other DNA sequences from this sample encode an identical CDR3 as well. The chain has TRBV6-2 or TRBV6-3 and TRBJ2-1, with 7 nucleotides matching TRBD2. V was pared by 3 bases and J by 1 base, with 3 bases of the junction left unmatched. In germline, CDR1 is MNHEY, CDR2 SVGEGT. The CDR3 consists of 15 residues. The CDR3 DNA reads as TGTGCCAGCAGTTATTCTAGCGGATCCTACAATGAGCAGTTCTTC. It is translated as CASSYSSGSYNEQFF.

The rearrangement links TRBV6-4 to TRBJ2-1, with TRBD2 identical over 9 bases. This CDR3 comprises 16 residues. V lost 4 bases to trimming and J lost 6 bases; unmatched junction nucleotides: 10. Germline V CDR1 and CDR2: MRHNA, SNTAGT. As DNA, the CDR3 is TGTGCCAGCAGTGGGAGAGCGGGAGGTCGTATCAATGAGCAGTTCTTC. Amino acid sequence: CASSGRAGGRINEQFF.

The V call is TRBV7-9, the J call TRBJ1-1, with D tentatively TRBD1 (5 bases). In germline, CDR1 is SEHNR, CDR2 FQNEAQ (reference sequence). The V end lost 5 bases, the J end lost 8 bases, and 15 bases lay between the germline ends. The CDR3 is made up of 13 amino acids. The CDR3 DNA sequence: TGTGCCAGCAGCCCGGGACGCGGGGGAGAAGCTTTCTTT. Its translation is CASSPGRGGEAFF.

The chain couples TRBV7-3 to TRBJ2-3, with D uncertain. There are 13 residues in the CDR3. V shed 4 bases and J shed 3 bases, with 8 bases lying between them. Germline lookup yields CDR1 SGHTA and CDR2 FQGTGA. The CDR3 nucleotides read TGTGCCAGCAGCTCCCGACTGACAGATACGCAGTATTTT. It specifies CASSSRLTDTQYF.

The chain joins TRBV7-2 to TRBJ2-5, with a tentative D call TRBD2 (5 bases). Germline CDR1 and CDR2: SGHTA and FQGNSA. V was shortened by 2 bases and J by 2 bases, with 15 bases between the two germline ends. The CDR3 loop spans 16 amino acids. The CDR3, as DNA: TGTGCCAGCAGCTTATGGAGCCGGGGATTACAAGAGACCCAGTACTTC. Its translation: CASSLWSRGLQETQYF.

The chain recombines TRBV6-5 with TRBJ1-5; D is perhaps TRBD1 (6 bases). Germline CDR1 MNHEY, CDR2 SVGAGI. V lost 11 bases to trimming and J lost 2 bases, with 19 bases between them. The CDR3 loop spans 15 amino acids. CDR3 nucleotides: TGTGCCGGGGGGGAGTCAGGGGTCCGCAATCAGCCCCAGCATTTT. Encoded protein: CAGGESGVRNQPQHF.

The chain combines TRBV9 with TRBJ2-5, with D possibly being TRBD1 (7 bases). This CDR3 has 16 amino acids. V lost 0 bases and J 6 bases, leaving 18 bases between the germline ends. Germline assignment: CDR1 SGDLS and CDR2 YYNGEE. The CDR3 reads CASSVEGRGEPKTQYF. The CDR3 DNA is TGTGCCAGCAGCGTAGAGGGCAGGGGGGAACCGAAGACCCAGTACTTC.

CDR3 coding DNA: TGTGCCAGCAGCTTAGTGGTGGGAAGCGGGGGGGCGTCCTACGAGCAGTACTTC. This codes for CASSLVVGSGGASYEQYF. The chain has TRBV7-2 and TRBJ2-7; TRBD2 agrees at 10 bases. The V and J ends lost 1 base and 1 base, in that order; junction bases with no gene match: 10. The CDR3 spans 18 residues. Germline V gene sequence: CDR1 SGHTA, CDR2 FQGNSA.

The rearrangement uses TRBV2 and TRBJ1-2; the D gene is possibly TRBD1 (5 bases). Trimming left V 6 bases short and J 3 bases short, with 14 bases between. In germline, CDR1 is SNHLY, CDR2 FYNNEI. This CDR3 is 14 amino acids long. CDR3: CASRAPRVDYGYTF. The CDR3 nucleotides read TGTGCCAGCAGAGCCCCCAGGGTCGACTATGGCTACACCTTC.

The chain carries TRBV18 and TRBJ2-7; 11 positions match TRBD2. V gave up 3 bases and J gave up 2 bases; unmatched junction bases: 6. Germline V CDR1 and CDR2: KGHSH, LQKENI. CDR3 length equals 16 residues. The CDR3 loop is CASSPLSLAGAYEQYF. CDR3 sequence (DNA): TGTGCCAGCTCACCCCTATCACTAGCGGGAGCCTACGAGCAGTACTTC.

The rearrangement joins TRBV10-1 to TRBJ2-3, with 10 bases lining up with TRBD1. Trimming took 4 bases from V and 1 from J; bases not matched to a gene: 2. Per germline, CDR1 WNHNN and CDR2 SYGVQD (reference sequence). The CDR3 runs to 15 residues. CDR3 in amino acids: CASSGGTGGTDTQYF. DNA of the CDR3: TGCGCCAGCAGTGGAGGGACAGGGGGCACAGATACGCAGTATTTT.

The chain is built from TRBV9 and TRBJ2-1, with D maybe TRBD2 (5 bases). This CDR3 comprises 14 residues. V was trimmed by 4 bases and J by 6 bases, leaving 14 bases between them. Germline loops: CDR1 SGDLS, CDR2 YYNGEE. This chain's CDR3 is CASSRGGNRNEQFF. The DNA of the CDR3 is TGTGCCAGCAGCCGGGGTGGGAACCGCAATGAGCAGTTCTTC.

The CDR3 here is CGSASAARGCPPADTQYF. The CDR3 bases are TGTGGCAGTGCATCCGCAGCCCGGGGGTGCCCACCGGCAGATACGCAGTATTTT. The chain combines TRBV8-1 with TRBJ2-3; TRBD2 is the table's D call and was not checked against the DNA. TRBV8-1 has pseudogene status. CDR3 length: 18 amino acids.

This sequence joins TRBV16 and TRBJ1-5, with TRBD1 identical over 12 bases. This CDR3 is built from 18 residues. After removal of 2 bases from V and 4 bases from J, the junction contained 9 bases not matched to a gene. Germline V lookup: CDR1 KGHSY, CDR2 FQNENV. As DNA, the CDR3 is TGTGCCAGCAGCCAAGCTCCGGGACAGGGGGCTGGGAATCAGCCCCAGCATTTT. It is translated as CASSQAPGQGAGNQPQHF.

The chain recombines TRBV25-1 with TRBJ1-3; TRBD1 matches at 7 bases. In germline, CDR1 is MGHDK, CDR2 SYGVNS. The trim removed 4 bases at V and 0 bases at J, leaving 0 bases unmatched. The CDR3 runs 14 residues. In nucleotides, the CDR3 is TGTGCCAGCAGTGGGGACAGCTCTGGAAACACCATATATTTT. This gives the protein CASSGDSSGNTIYF.

V gene TRBV15 combines with J gene TRBJ1-5; a possible D gene is TRBD1 (6 bases). In germline, CDR1 is LNHNV, CDR2 YYDKDF (reference sequence). The ends were cut back, 4 bases at V and 7 bases at J, with 14 bases in the middle. This CDR3 has 14 residues. This CDR3 is CATSTVQGSQPQHF. The CDR3 bases are TGTGCCACCAGCACAGTACAGGGTAGCCAGCCCCAGCATTTT. Combining the CDR3 with reference TRBV15 and TRBJ1-5 gives the whole variable domain DAMVIQNPRYQVTQFGKPVTLSCSQTLNHNVMYWYQQKSSQAPKLLFHYYDKDFNNEADTPDNFQSRRPNTSFCFLDIRSPGLGDTAMYLCATSTVQGSQPQHFGDGTRLSIL.

This rearrangement joins TRBV6-6 to TRBJ1-5; D unclear. With 0 bases removed from V and 4 bases from J, the gap between germline ends came to 7 bases. The CDR3 is made up of 14 amino acids. Germline CDR1 is MNHNY and CDR2 is SVGAGI (reference sequence). CDR3 DNA: TGTGCCAGCAGTTACTCGTCCGAGAATCAGCCCCAGCATTTT. Translated: CASSYSSENQPQHF.

The chain links TRBV3-1 (or the pseudogene TRBV3-2) to TRBJ2-3; a possible D gene is TRBD2 (5 bases). Trimming shortened V by 1 base and J by 6 bases, and 11 bases separated the two germline ends. CDR1 and CDR2 (germline): LGHDT, YNNKEL (reference sequence). CDR3 length: 14 residues. Here the CDR3 reads CASSQVQRSDTQYF. The CDR3 DNA reads TGTGCCAGCAGCCAAGTCCAGCGGTCCGATACGCAGTATTTT.

In its sample, this clone was seen once. The CDR3 sequence: CASSLTAGSSYNEQFF. The CDR3 DNA reads as TGTGCCAGCAGCTTGACGGCGGGGAGCTCCTACAATGAGCAGTTCTTC. The chain combines TRBV11-2 with TRBJ2-1; a possible D gene is TRBD2 (6 bases). Between the trimmed V and J ends, which lost 3 bases and 0 bases, there was a span of 12 bases. The CDR3 spans 16 residues. Germline CDR1 reads SGHAT; CDR2 reads FQNNGV.

The V and J genes are TRBV29-1 and TRBJ2-3; 7 bases are shared with TRBD2. The CDR3 sequence is 14 residues long. J was trimmed by 2 bases and V by 6 bases; bases with no gene match: 8. CDR1 and CDR2 (germline): SQVTM, ANQGSEA. CDR3 in DNA: TGCAGCGTCCGATGGGACTACCTCACAGATACGCAGTATTTT. It codes for CSVRWDYLTDTQYF.